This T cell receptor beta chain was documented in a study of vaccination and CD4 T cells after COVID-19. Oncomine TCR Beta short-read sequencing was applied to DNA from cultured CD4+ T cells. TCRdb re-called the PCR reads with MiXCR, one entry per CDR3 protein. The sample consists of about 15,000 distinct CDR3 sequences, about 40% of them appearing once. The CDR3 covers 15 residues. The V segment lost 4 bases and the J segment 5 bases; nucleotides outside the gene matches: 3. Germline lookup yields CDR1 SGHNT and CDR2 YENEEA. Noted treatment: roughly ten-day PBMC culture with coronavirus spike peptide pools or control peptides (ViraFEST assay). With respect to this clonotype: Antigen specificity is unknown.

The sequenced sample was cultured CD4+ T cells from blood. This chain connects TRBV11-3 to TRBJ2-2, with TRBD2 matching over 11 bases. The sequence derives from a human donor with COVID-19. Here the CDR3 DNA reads TGTGCCAGCAGCTCCGGGACTAGCGGTACCGGGGAGCTGTTTTTT. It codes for CASSSGTSGTGELFF.